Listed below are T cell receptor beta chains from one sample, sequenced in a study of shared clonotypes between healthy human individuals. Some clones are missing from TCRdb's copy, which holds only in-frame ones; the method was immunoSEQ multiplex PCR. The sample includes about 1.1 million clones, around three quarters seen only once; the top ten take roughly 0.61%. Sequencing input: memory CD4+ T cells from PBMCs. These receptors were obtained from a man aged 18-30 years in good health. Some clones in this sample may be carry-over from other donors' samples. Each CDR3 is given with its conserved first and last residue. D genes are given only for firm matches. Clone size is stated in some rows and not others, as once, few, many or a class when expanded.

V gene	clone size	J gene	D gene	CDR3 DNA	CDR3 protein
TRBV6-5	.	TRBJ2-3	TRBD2	TGTGCCAGCAGGACTAGCGGCACAGATACGCAGTATTTT	CASRTSGTDTQYF
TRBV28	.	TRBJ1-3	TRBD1	TGTGCCAACCGAGTTTCCCGGGACAGGGTGTTTTCTGGAAACACCATATATTTT	CANRVSRDRVFSGNTIYF
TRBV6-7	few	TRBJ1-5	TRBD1	TGTGCCAGCAGTCAAACCCAACGACAGGGGAGGCAGCCCCAGCATTTT	CASSQTQRQGRQPQHF
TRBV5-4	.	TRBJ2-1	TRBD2	TGTGCCAGCAGCTTCGGGGTAGCGGGAGCTTCCGGTGAGCAGTTCTTC	CASSFGVAGASGEQFF
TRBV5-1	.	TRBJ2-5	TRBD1	TGCGCCAGCAGCTTGGGGACAGGGGGCGCGGAGACCCAGTACTTC	CASSLGTGGAETQYF
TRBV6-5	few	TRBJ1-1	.	TGTGCCAGCAGTTACGGGGCAGGGAACACTGAAGCTTTCTTT	CASSYGAGNTEAFF
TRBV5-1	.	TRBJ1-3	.	TGCGCCAGCAGCCTCGGGACTGACTCTGGAAACACCATATATTTT	CASSLGTDSGNTIYF
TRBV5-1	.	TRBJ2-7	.	TGCGCCAGCAGCTTGGGGTCTGTACAGTACGAGCAGTACTTC	CASSLGSVQYEQYF
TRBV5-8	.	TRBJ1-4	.	TGTGCCAGCAGCTTGGGACGTCTAGCTAATGAAAAACTGTTTTTT	CASSLGRLANEKLFF
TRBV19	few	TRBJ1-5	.	TGTGCCAGTAGTATCCCAGTCAGGGCTCTTCAGCCCCAGCATTTT	CASSIPVRALQPQHF
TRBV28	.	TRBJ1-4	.	TGTGCCAGCAGTGCAGGGCTGGGTGGTGAAAAACTGTTTTTT	CASSAGLGGEKLFF
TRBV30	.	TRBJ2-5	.	TGTGCCTGGAGTGTCCGGCCCACCAAGACCCAGTACTTC	CAWSVRPTKTQYF
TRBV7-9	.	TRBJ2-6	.	TGTGCCAGCAGCTTAGGAGGACAGGCCAACGTCCTGACTTTC	CASSLGGQANVLTF
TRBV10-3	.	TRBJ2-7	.	TGTGCCATCTATCAGGAGGGGGCCTACGAGCAGTACTTC	CAIYQEGAYEQYF
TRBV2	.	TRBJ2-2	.	TGTGCCAGCAGGGCAACCTTCTTGAACACCGGGGAGCTGTTTTTT	CASRATFLNTGELFF
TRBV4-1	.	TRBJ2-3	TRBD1	TGCGCCAGCAGCCAGCTTCCGACAGGGGGCTTCTCAGATACGCAGTATTTT	CASSQLPTGGFSDTQYF
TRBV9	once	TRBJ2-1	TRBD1	TGTGCCAGCAGCGTAGGAGTATCAGGGGGCAATGAGCAGTTCTTC	CASSVGVSGGNEQFF
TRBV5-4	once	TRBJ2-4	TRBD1	TGTGCCAGCAGCCCGGACAGGGGCGGGAACATTCAGTACTTC	CASSPDRGGNIQYF
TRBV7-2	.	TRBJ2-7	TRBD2	TGTGCCAGCAGCTGGGGACTAGCGGGCGACTACGAGCAGTACTTC	CASSWGLAGDYEQYF
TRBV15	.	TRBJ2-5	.	TGTGCCACCAGCAGACCCGGGGGAGGGGGCCAGTACTTC	CATSRPGGGGQYF
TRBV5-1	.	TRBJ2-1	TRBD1	TGCGCCAGCAGCCAGGGGACAGGGTTTCACAATGAGCAGTTCTTC	CASSQGTGFHNEQFF
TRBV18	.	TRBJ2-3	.	TGTGCCAGCTCCGGAGGCCCTGGCACAGATACGCAGTATTTT	CASSGGPGTDTQYF